This paragraph reports one TCR beta chain. The sample belongs to a study of blood T cell repertoires in COVID-19. Study-wide context: Collection of acute and convalescent COVID-19 samples took place in the United States, Italy and Spain. Sample material is recorded as cDNA or gDNA derived from T cells, B-cell-depleted T cells, or PBMCs.

The assay was immunoSEQ multiplex PCR, and TCRdb's table has in-frame clones only and misses some. The repertoire consists of approximately 250,000 clones, with around 80% occurring once and the leading ten covering approximately 4.5%. The germline CDR1 and CDR2 sequences are MRHNA and SNTAGT. With 6 bases clipped from V and 8 bases from J, the junction kept 8 bases outside the gene matches. CDR3 length: 13 amino acids. Individuals drawn from some 25 US areas were about 18 to 90 years old. Sequenced sample: PBMCs or T cells enriched from blood (not recorded which). V is TRBV6-4 and J is TRBJ1-2; 8 bases match TRBD1. The sequence derives from a man aged 30 to 45 with acute COVID-19. The CDR3 protein is CASSPQGGEGYTF. CDR3 nucleotides: TGTGCCAGCAGCCCACAGGGGGGTGAAGGCTACACCTTC.